This T cell receptor beta chain emerged from a study of T cell responses to AZD1222 COVID-19 vaccine. The study's findings and limits: Repertoires were sampled only after the peak T cell response.

To note about this clone: Its target is not known.

The V end lost 6 bases, the J end lost 5 bases, and 13 bases lay between the germline ends. The CDR3 extends over 12 amino acids. Germline V gives CDR1 SQVTM, CDR2 ANQGSEA. Sequenced by immunoSEQ multiplex PCR; TCRdb stores in-frame clones only, minus some. This table holds under 150,000 clones, roughly 93% found once. Material: peripheral blood, obtained 28 days after the second AZD1222 dose. J is TRBJ2-5 and V is TRBV29-1, with D hard to call. This receptor was taken from an adult who received the AZD1222 COVID-19 vaccine. CDR3 sequence reads: CSVFRSDETQYF. DNA for the CDR3: TGCAGCGTCTTCCGGTCGGATGAGACCCAGTACTTC.